A selection of T cell receptor beta chains follows, all from one sample in a study of regulatory dendritic cells for organ transplantation. Only in-frame clones appear in the TCRdb table, and some are missing; sequencing was by immunoSEQ multiplex PCR. The sample includes approximately 11,000 clones, around 75% seen only once; the top ten take approximately 2.4%. These TCRs are of unknown antigen specificity. The specimen was memory CD4+ T cells from blood cultured with regulatory dendritic cells. The receptors come from a human donor in good health. CDR3s include the opening cysteine and the closing phenylalanine or tryptophan. Each record gives: J gene, clone size, V gene, D gene, CDR3 DNA, CDR3 protein. A D gene is named only where the DNA matches it firmly. Clone size is not always given. Where it is, it says once, few, many or a class for expanded clones.

j_call: TRBJ2-5
clone_size: .
v_call: TRBV5-1
d_call: TRBD2
cdr3_nt: TGCGCCAGCACCCGGAGCGGGGGCCCTCAGGGGGAGACCCAGTACTTC
cdr3_aa: CASTRSGGPQGETQYF

j_call: TRBJ2-2
clone_size: .
v_call: TRBV7-2
d_call: TRBD2
cdr3_nt: TGTGCCAGCAGCTTAGTCGCGGGGGTCACGTCGGGGGAGCTGTTTTTT
cdr3_aa: CASSLVAGVTSGELFF

j_call: TRBJ2-5
clone_size: once
v_call: TRBV4-1
d_call: TRBD2
cdr3_nt: TGCGCCAGCAGCCAAGGTGGGACTAGCGGGGGGGGACAAGAGACCCAGTACTTC
cdr3_aa: CASSQGGTSGGGQETQYF

j_call: TRBJ1-2
clone_size: .
v_call: TRBV27
d_call: .
cdr3_nt: TGTGCCAGCAGTTTACAGGGGTATGGCTACACCTTC
cdr3_aa: CASSLQGYGYTF

j_call: TRBJ2-5
clone_size: few
v_call: TRBV5-1
d_call: .
cdr3_nt: TGCGCCAGCAGCTCCCCTCTTTTGGAGACCCAGTACTTC
cdr3_aa: CASSSPLLETQYF

j_call: TRBJ2-5
clone_size: .
v_call: TRBV13
d_call: .
cdr3_nt: TGTGCCAGCAGCTTTGTGCGGGGGCAGACCCAGTACTTC
cdr3_aa: CASSFVRGQTQYF

j_call: TRBJ2-5
clone_size: .
v_call: TRBV5-5
d_call: TRBD2
cdr3_nt: TGTGCCAGCAGCTTGGCGGCAGCGGGGGTATCAGAGACCCAGTACTTC
cdr3_aa: CASSLAAAGVSETQYF

j_call: TRBJ1-2
clone_size: .
v_call: TRBV11-3
d_call: TRBD1
cdr3_nt: TGTGCCAGCACCATTACCGGGACAGGGGGTGGCTACACCTTC
cdr3_aa: CASTITGTGGGYTF

j_call: TRBJ2-7
clone_size: .
v_call: TRBV5-1
d_call: TRBD1
cdr3_nt: TGCGCCAGCAGCTTGGGGACAGGGCAAGGGCCCGAGCAGTACTTC
cdr3_aa: CASSLGTGQGPEQYF

j_call: TRBJ1-1
clone_size: .
v_call: TRBV6-5
d_call: .
cdr3_nt: TGTGCCAGCAGTTCTGAGGGCGGGAACACTGAAGCTTTCTTT
cdr3_aa: CASSSEGGNTEAFF